This record looks at one T cell receptor beta chain sequence and its context. TCRdb's table, derived via immunoSEQ multiplex PCR, lists solely in-frame clones and lacks some. Of approximately 140,000 clones detected, around four fifths appear once; the ten largest clones hold 9.7%. The sample originates from a study of blood T cell repertoires in COVID-19. Study-level information: Nucleic acid was either cDNA or gDNA, and it came from T cells, B-cell-depleted T cells, or PBMCs.

The trim removed 4 bases at V and 2 bases at J, leaving 7 bases unmatched. Germline V lookup: CDR1 MNHEY, CDR2 SMNVEV (reference sequence). The CDR3 runs 17 residues. The TCR originated in a man aged 35 to 55 with active or convalescent COVID-19. Sequencing was done on a sample of peripheral blood. The chain combines TRBV27 with TRBJ2-3; 12 bases map to TRBD2. CDR3 residues: CASSSHRTSGATDTQYF. The CDR3 DNA is TGTGCCAGCAGTTCCCACCGGACTAGCGGGGCCACAGATACGCAGTATTTT.